This TCR beta chain is drawn from a study of shared clonotypes between healthy human individuals. Study-wide findings and caveats: Enrolling few donors narrowed the genetic and exposure-history diversity that was represented. The sole specimen, blood, was sampled, and tissue repertoires likely differ. Across a handful of donors, naive CD4 shared 5% to 6.5%, naive CD8 around 3.5%, memory CD4 roughly 2.4%, memory CD8 around 0.42%. On the whole, naive subsets had larger estimated richness than memory subsets had.

V was clipped by 0 bases and J by 7 bases, with 7 bases between them. Germline V gene data show CDR1 as WNHNN and CDR2 as SYGVQD (reference sequence). The CDR3 loop spans 12 amino acids. Comments on this clone: Its target is unknown. Other DNA sequences of this sample code for an identical CDR3.

TCRdb's table, derived via immunoSEQ multiplex PCR, lists solely in-frame clones and lacks some. The data show 2 million or so clones, 90% to 95% seen once. This TCR derives from a man between 18 and 29 years old in good health. Sample: naive CD4+ T cells sorted from blood. Sample subset: CD45RA+ positively selected. V gene TRBV10-1 combines with J gene TRBJ2-7, with D unresolved. In DNA, the CDR3 is TGCGCCAGCAGTGAGTCTAGAGGAGAGCAGTACTTC. It translates to CASSESRGEQYF.